One and the same sample provided the 13 T cell receptor beta chains below, sequenced in a study of T cells expressing NK-cell markers. TCRdb re-called the 5' RACE reads and catalogs CDR3 proteins one per entry, DNA excluded. The sample totals under 200,000 distinct CDR3 sequences; its top ten clones hold around 20%. Sequences were obtained from blood T cells: a sorted CD56 or NKG2C T cell subset, CD4+ or CD8+ T cells, or bulk PBMC T cells (not recorded which). The receptors here all came from a woman between 18 and 69 years old in good health.

The rearrangement joins TRBV9 to TRBJ2-7; TCRdb outputs TRBD1, but without DNA this stays unchecked. The length of the CDR3 is 14 residues. CDR1 and CDR2 (germline): SGDLS, YYNGEE. Here the CDR3 reads CASSPTGGPYEQYF.

The chain joins TRBV6-1 to TRBJ2-7. The CDR3 runs to 11 residues. From germline, CDR1 is MNHNS and CDR2 SASEGT. CDR3 loop: CASSDLNEQYF.

The V and J genes are TRBV20-1 and TRBJ2-7; TCRdb's D call of TRBD2 is untestable without DNA. CDR3 size: 15 residues. Germline lookup yields CDR1 DFQATT and CDR2 SNEGSKA (reference sequence). This CDR3 is CSARDRASGRLEQYF.

The chain links TRBV5-1 to TRBJ2-1; the TCRdb D gene call, TRBD2, has no DNA to confirm it. The CDR3 is 16 amino acids. Germline values: CDR1 SGHRS, CDR2 YFSETQ. CDR3 in amino acids: CASRAGGAFSRGEQFF. The variable domain in full, with the rest retrieved from reference TRBV5-1 and TRBJ2-1, is KAGVTQTPRYLIKTRGQQVTLSCSPISGHRSVSWYQQTPGQGLQFLFEYFSETQRNKGNFPGRFSGRQFSNSRSEMNVSTLELGDSALYLCASRAGGAFSRGEQFFGPGTRLTVL.

This rearrangement joins TRBV24-1 to TRBJ2-2; TCRdb indicates TRBD1, and absent DNA this call remains unverified. Per germline, CDR1 KGHDR and CDR2 SFDVKD. This CDR3 has 16 residues. CDR3 protein: CATSDAGQGAAGELFF.

The rearrangement joins TRBV24-1 to TRBJ2-2. Germline V gene lookup returns CDR1 KGHDR and CDR2 SFDVKD. The CDR3 length is 11 residues. The chain's CDR3 is CATSLLGELFF.

The rearrangement joins TRBV28 to TRBJ2-7; TCRdb picks TRBD1, but there is no DNA to check that call. The CDR3 is 15 amino acids. CDR1 MDHEN and CDR2 SYDVKM come from the germline V gene. The CDR3 spells CASSPLRTSHHEQYF.

The rearrangement links TRBV20-1 to TRBJ2-3; TCRdb's D gene call, TRBD2, goes unchecked for lack of DNA. Germline CDR1 reads DFQATT; CDR2 reads SNEGSKA (reference sequence). The CDR3 is made up of 15 amino acids. This CDR3 is CSASGLAASTDTQYF.

The rearrangement uses TRBV12-3 or TRBV12-4 and TRBJ1-6; no DNA is available, so the TRBD1 call from TCRdb remains unchecked. CDR3 length: 14 residues. CDR3 sequence reads: CASSLGQLYSPLHF.

The chain uses TRBV11-2 and TRBJ2-1; lacking DNA, the TRBD2 call made by TCRdb goes unchecked. This CDR3 comprises 15 residues. Germline-derived CDR1 and CDR2 are SGHAT and FQNNGV. The CDR3 region is CASSLRGGTMGEQFF. Supplemented by reference TRBV11-2 and TRBJ2-1, the full variable domain reads EAGVAQSPRYKIIEKRQSVAFWCNPISGHATLYWYQQILGQGPKLLIQFQNNGVVDDSQLPKDRFSAERLKGVDSTLKIQPAKLEDSAVYLCASSLRGGTMGEQFFGPGTRLTVL.

The rearrangement links TRBV4-2 to TRBJ2-3; TCRdb reports TRBD2, a call that lacks DNA to check it against. This CDR3 has 17 residues. The germline CDR1 and CDR2 sequences are LGHNA and YNFKEQ. This chain's CDR3 is CASSQDPSGKISDTQYF.

CDR3 sequence reads: CASSDPTGEGNYGYTF. The gene calls are TRBV6-1 and TRBJ1-2; TCRdb lists TRBD1, though no DNA is available to test this call. The V gene's germline CDR1 is MNHNS and CDR2 SASEGT. The CDR3 sequence is 16 residues long.

V usage is TRBV20-1 and J usage is TRBJ1-3; the D call of TRBD1 rests on TCRdb alone, since no DNA is present to check it. The CDR3 is made up of 14 amino acids. CDR1 is DFQATT, CDR2 SNEGSKA, per germline (reference sequence). This CDR3 is CSIPRRGAGNTIYF.